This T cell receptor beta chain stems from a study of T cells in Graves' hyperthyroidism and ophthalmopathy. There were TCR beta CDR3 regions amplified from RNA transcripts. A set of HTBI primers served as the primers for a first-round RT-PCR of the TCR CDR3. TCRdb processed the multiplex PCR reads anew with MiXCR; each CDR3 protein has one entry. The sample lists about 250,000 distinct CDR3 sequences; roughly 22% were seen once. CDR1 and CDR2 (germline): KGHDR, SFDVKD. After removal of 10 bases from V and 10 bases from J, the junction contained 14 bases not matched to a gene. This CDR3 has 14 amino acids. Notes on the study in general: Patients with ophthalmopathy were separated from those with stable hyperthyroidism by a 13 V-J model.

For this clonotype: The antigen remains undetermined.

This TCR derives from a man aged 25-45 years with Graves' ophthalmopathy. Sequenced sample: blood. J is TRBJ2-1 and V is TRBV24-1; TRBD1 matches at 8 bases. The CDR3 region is CATQGAGYGDEQFF. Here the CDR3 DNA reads TGTGCCACGCAGGGGGCTGGTTATGGGGACGAGCAGTTCTTC.